Included here is one T cell receptor beta chain sequence, with context. This sample was taken from a study of OX40 agonist ivuxolimab in advanced cancers. The overall study: Ivuxolimab is a fully human IgG2 antibody that activates OX40 (CD134). Males comprised 82.7% of the group, whose mean age was approximately 60 years (range roughly 23 to 80).

Germline values: CDR1 SQVTM, CDR2 ANQGSEA. Losses at the gene ends were 7 bases for V and 1 base for J; bases not matched to a gene: 8. The CDR3 extends over 14 amino acids. Using immunoSEQ multiplex PCR, the repertoire was profiled, and TCRdb retains in-frame clones only, with some absent. The table includes approximately 89,000 clones, about 88% detected once. The rearrangement uses TRBV29-1 and TRBJ2-3; 7 bases fit TRBD1. This sequence originates from an adult with an advanced solid tumor such as melanoma, head and neck, liver or kidney cancer. The specimen was CD4+ or CD8+ T cells sorted from blood, collected in a trial of the OX40 agonist ivuxolimab. This CDR3 reads CSGLQGLGTDTQYF. As DNA, the CDR3 is TGCAGCGGTCTACAGGGGTTGGGCACAGATACGCAGTATTTT.